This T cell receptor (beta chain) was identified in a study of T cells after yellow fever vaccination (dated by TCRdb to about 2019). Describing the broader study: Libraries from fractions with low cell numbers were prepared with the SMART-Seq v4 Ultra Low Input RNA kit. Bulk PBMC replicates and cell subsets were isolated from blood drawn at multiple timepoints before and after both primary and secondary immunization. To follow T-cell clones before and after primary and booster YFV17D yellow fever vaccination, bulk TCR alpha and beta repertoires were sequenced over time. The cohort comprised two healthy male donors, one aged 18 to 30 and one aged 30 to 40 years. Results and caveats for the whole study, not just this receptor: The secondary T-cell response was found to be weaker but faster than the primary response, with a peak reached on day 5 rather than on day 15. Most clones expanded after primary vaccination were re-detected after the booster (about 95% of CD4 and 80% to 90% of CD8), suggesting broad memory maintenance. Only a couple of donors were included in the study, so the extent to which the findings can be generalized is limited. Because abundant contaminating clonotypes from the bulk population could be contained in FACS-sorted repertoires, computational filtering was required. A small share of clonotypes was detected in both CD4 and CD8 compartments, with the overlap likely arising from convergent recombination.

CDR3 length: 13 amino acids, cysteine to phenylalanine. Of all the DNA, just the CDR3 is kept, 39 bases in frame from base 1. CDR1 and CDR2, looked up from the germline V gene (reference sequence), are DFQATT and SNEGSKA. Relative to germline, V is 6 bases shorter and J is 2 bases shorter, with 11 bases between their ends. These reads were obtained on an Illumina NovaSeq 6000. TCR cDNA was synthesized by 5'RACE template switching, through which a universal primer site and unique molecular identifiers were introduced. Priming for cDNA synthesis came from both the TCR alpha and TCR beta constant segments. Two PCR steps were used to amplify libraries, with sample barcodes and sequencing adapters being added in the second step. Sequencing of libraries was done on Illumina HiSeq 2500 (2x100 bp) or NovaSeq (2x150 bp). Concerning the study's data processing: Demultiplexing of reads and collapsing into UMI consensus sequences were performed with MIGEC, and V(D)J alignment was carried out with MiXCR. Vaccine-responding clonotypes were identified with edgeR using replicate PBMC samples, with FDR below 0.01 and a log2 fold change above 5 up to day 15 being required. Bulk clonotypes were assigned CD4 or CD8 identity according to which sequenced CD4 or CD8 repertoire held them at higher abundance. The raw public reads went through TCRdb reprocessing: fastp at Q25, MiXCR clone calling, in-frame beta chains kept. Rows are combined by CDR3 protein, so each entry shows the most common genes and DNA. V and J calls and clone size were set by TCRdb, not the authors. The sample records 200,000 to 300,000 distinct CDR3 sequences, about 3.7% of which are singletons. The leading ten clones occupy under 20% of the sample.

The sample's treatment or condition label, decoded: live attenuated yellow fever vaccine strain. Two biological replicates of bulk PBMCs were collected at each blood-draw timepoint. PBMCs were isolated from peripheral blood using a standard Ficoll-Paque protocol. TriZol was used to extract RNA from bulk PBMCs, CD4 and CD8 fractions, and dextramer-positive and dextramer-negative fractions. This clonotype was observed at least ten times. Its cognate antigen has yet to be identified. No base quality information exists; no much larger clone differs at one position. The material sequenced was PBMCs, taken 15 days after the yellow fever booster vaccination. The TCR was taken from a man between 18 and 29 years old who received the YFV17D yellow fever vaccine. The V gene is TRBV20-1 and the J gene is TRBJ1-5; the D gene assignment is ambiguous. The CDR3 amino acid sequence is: CSAPDGGNQPQHF. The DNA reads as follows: TGCAGTGCCCCGGATGGGGGCAATCAGCCCCAGCATTTT.